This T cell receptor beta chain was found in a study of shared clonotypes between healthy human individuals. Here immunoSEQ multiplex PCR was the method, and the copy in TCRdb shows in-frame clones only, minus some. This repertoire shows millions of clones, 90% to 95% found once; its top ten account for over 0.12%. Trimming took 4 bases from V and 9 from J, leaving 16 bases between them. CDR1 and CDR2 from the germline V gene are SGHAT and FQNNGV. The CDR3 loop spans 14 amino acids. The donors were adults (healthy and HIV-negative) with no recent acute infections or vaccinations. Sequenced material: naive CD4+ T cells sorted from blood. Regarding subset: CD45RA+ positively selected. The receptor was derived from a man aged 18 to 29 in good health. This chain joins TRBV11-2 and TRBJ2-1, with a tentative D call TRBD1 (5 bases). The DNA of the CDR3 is TGTGCCAGCAGCTCCAGGCAGGGCATGGGTGAGCAGTTCTTC. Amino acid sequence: CASSSRQGMGEQFF.